Listed below are T cell receptor beta chains from one sample, sequenced in a study of response to subunit inactivated influenza vaccine. TCRdb re-analysed the RT-PCR reads in MiXCR, keeping a single row per CDR3 protein. The data contain about 780,000 distinct CDR3 sequences, around 18% of them singletons. The input for sequencing was PBMCs from blood, taken around 5 days after vaccination. The origin of the receptors is a man aged 50-60 years who received an inactivated influenza vaccine. Each CDR3 is given with its conserved first and last residue. A D gene is named only where the DNA matches it firmly. Expanded clones are given a class, and other clones once, few, many or no size at all.

CDR3 DNA: TGTGCCAGCAGTTACGGGTGGAACACTGAAGCTTTCTTT
CDR3 protein: CASSYGWNTEAFF
D gene: -
clone size: many
J gene: TRBJ1-1
V gene: TRBV6-5

CDR3 DNA: TGTGCCAGCAGCCAAGATGGGGTACCCCAAGCCAAAAACATTCAGTACTTC
CDR3 protein: CASSQDGVPQAKNIQYF
D gene: -
clone size: -
J gene: TRBJ2-4
V gene: TRBV4-2

CDR3 DNA: TGTGCCACGCTTCGGGAAGGACAGGGGCGTCAGTACTTC
CDR3 protein: CATLREGQGRQYF
D gene: TRBD1
clone size: -
J gene: TRBJ2-4
V gene: TRBV10-3

CDR3 DNA: TGTGCCAGCAGCATAATGAGTACGGGCAATCAGCCCCAGCATTTT
CDR3 protein: CASSIMSTGNQPQHF
D gene: -
clone size: -
J gene: TRBJ1-5
V gene: TRBV12-3/TRBV12-4

CDR3 DNA: TGTGCCAGCAGTCAAATTAGCGGGAGGGTGCAGCAGTACTTC
CDR3 protein: CASSQISGRVQQYF
D gene: TRBD2
clone size: few
J gene: TRBJ2-7
V gene: TRBV3-1

CDR3 DNA: TGTGCCAGCGGCAGACTAGCGGGAGGTTCTGAGACCCAGTACTTC
CDR3 protein: CASGRLAGGSETQYF
D gene: TRBD2
clone size: few
J gene: TRBJ2-5
V gene: TRBV6-2/TRBV6-3

CDR3 DNA: TGTGCCACCAGTGCACCCGCGGGACAGGGAAGTGACAATGAGCAGTTCTTC
CDR3 protein: CATSAPAGQGSDNEQFF
D gene: TRBD1
clone size: few
J gene: TRBJ2-1
V gene: TRBV24-1

CDR3 DNA: TGTGCCAGCAGCCCGCGTACATTCGGCGGATACGACGAGCAGTACTTC
CDR3 protein: CASSPRTFGGYDEQYF
D gene: -
clone size: few
J gene: TRBJ2-7
V gene: TRBV7-6

CDR3 DNA: TGTGCCAGCAGCTTGTGGGAGAAGGAGACCCAGTACTTC
CDR3 protein: CASSLWEKETQYF
D gene: -
clone size: -
J gene: TRBJ2-5
V gene: TRBV7-2

CDR3 DNA: TGTGCCAGCAGCTTAGTTAGTTCGAACACTGAAGCTTTCTTT
CDR3 protein: CASSLVSSNTEAFF
D gene: -
clone size: -
J gene: TRBJ1-1
V gene: TRBV7-2

CDR3 DNA: TGTGCCAGCAGCTTAGAGGGATCGTCGAACTATGGCTACACCTTC
CDR3 protein: CASSLEGSSNYGYTF
D gene: -
clone size: -
J gene: TRBJ1-2
V gene: TRBV11-1

CDR3 DNA: TGCAGTGCTAGTTGGCTAGCTGGCCACGAGCAGTACTTC
CDR3 protein: CSASWLAGHEQYF
D gene: -
clone size: few
J gene: TRBJ2-7
V gene: TRBV20-1

CDR3 DNA: TGTGCCATCAGTGAGTCAGCGGATACGCAGTATTTT
CDR3 protein: CAISESADTQYF
D gene: -
clone size: many
J gene: TRBJ2-3
V gene: TRBV10-3

CDR3 DNA: TGCAGTGCTTCGACAGGGGCGGTCACCGGGGAGCTGTTTTTT
CDR3 protein: CSASTGAVTGELFF
D gene: TRBD1
clone size: -
J gene: TRBJ2-2
V gene: TRBV20-1

CDR3 DNA: TGCGCCAGCAAGGACGGGGGGACGAACACTGAAGCTTTCTTT
CDR3 protein: CASKDGGTNTEAFF
D gene: -
clone size: -
J gene: TRBJ1-1
V gene: TRBV5-1

CDR3 DNA: TGCGCCAGCAGCAAGGACGAGGCGAGGAACACCGGGGAGCTGTTTTTT
CDR3 protein: CASSKDEARNTGELFF
D gene: -
clone size: -
J gene: TRBJ2-2
V gene: TRBV5-1

CDR3 DNA: TGTGCCAGCAGCACCAATCTTAGGGTGGCCGGGGAGCTGTTTTTT
CDR3 protein: CASSTNLRVAGELFF
D gene: -
clone size: -
J gene: TRBJ2-2
V gene: TRBV11-1

CDR3 DNA: TGTGCCAGCAGTGAGGGATACGAAGCTTTCTTT
CDR3 protein: CASSEGYEAFF
D gene: -
clone size: few
J gene: TRBJ1-1
V gene: TRBV12-3/TRBV12-4

CDR3 DNA: TGCAGCGTTGGTCCCAGGGGTAGTCCAGAGACCCAGTACTTC
CDR3 protein: CSVGPRGSPETQYF
D gene: -
clone size: many
J gene: TRBJ2-5
V gene: TRBV29-1

CDR3 DNA: TGTGCCAGCAGTACCCGGACAGGGGAAGAGACCCAGTACTTC
CDR3 protein: CASSTRTGEETQYF
D gene: TRBD1
clone size: -
J gene: TRBJ2-5
V gene: TRBV12-3/TRBV12-4

CDR3 DNA: TGTGCCAGCAGTTCCCTAGCGGGGGGTTCTAAGTTCTTC
CDR3 protein: CASSSLAGGSKFF
D gene: TRBD2
clone size: few
J gene: TRBJ2-1
V gene: TRBV6-2/TRBV6-3

CDR3 DNA: TGCGCCAGCAGCCAAGTGGGACTAGCGGGGCGCTACGAGCAGTACTTC
CDR3 protein: CASSQVGLAGRYEQYF
D gene: TRBD2
clone size: -
J gene: TRBJ2-7
V gene: TRBV4-1

CDR3 DNA: TGCGCCAGCAGCCCGGGACCTAATCAGCCCCAGCATTTT
CDR3 protein: CASSPGPNQPQHF
D gene: -
clone size: many
J gene: TRBJ1-5
V gene: TRBV5-1

CDR3 DNA: TGTGCCAGCAGCTTAGCACTAGCGGCTAGCACAGATACGCAGTATTTT
CDR3 protein: CASSLALAASTDTQYF
D gene: TRBD2
clone size: few
J gene: TRBJ2-3
V gene: TRBV7-8

CDR3 DNA: TGCAGTGCTAGAGTGGGACAGCTGTACCAAGAGACCCAGTACTTC
CDR3 protein: CSARVGQLYQETQYF
D gene: TRBD1
clone size: -
J gene: TRBJ2-5
V gene: TRBV20-1

CDR3 DNA: TGTGCCAGCAGCTCGACAGGGAATCAAGAGACCCAGTACTTC
CDR3 protein: CASSSTGNQETQYF
D gene: TRBD1
clone size: many
J gene: TRBJ2-5
V gene: TRBV5-6

CDR3 DNA: TGTGCCAGCAGGGGCGGGAGGTCCGGCTCCTCTAGCTCCTACGAGCAGTACTTC
CDR3 protein: CASRGGRSGSSSSYEQYF
D gene: TRBD2
clone size: few
J gene: TRBJ2-7
V gene: TRBV6-2/TRBV6-3

CDR3 DNA: TGTGCCAGCAGTTTATGGGTGGGACAGGGCGCAGATACGCAGTATTTT
CDR3 protein: CASSLWVGQGADTQYF
D gene: TRBD1
clone size: -
J gene: TRBJ2-3
V gene: TRBV28

CDR3 DNA: TGCGCCAGCAGCCCTGCCACGACACAGAAAAACATTCAGTACTTC
CDR3 protein: CASSPATTQKNIQYF
D gene: -
clone size: few
J gene: TRBJ2-4
V gene: TRBV5-1

CDR3 DNA: TGTGCCACCAGTGATCGAGGGTCGGGCACAGATACGCAGTATTTT
CDR3 protein: CATSDRGSGTDTQYF
D gene: -
clone size: few
J gene: TRBJ2-3
V gene: TRBV24-1

CDR3 DNA: TGCGCCAGCAGCTCCGGGTGGCGGGACGAGCAGTACTTC
CDR3 protein: CASSSGWRDEQYF
D gene: -
clone size: -
J gene: TRBJ2-7
V gene: TRBV5-1